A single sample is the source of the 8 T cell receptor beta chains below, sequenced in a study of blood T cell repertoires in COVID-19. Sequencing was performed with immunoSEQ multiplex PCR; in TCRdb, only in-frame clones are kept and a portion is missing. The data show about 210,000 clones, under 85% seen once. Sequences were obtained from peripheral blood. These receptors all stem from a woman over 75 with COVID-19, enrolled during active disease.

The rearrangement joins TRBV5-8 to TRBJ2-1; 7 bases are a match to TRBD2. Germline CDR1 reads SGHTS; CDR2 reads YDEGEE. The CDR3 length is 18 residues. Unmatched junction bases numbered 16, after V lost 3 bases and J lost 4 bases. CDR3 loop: CASSSALARDGLYNEQFF. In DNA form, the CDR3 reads TGTGCCAGCAGCTCCGCACTAGCGAGAGACGGCCTTTACAATGAGCAGTTCTTC.

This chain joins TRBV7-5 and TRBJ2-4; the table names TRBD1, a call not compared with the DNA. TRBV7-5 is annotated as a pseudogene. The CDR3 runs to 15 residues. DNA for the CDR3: TGTGCCAGAAGGAATAGTCGCAGGGGGAGCCCCATTCAGTACTTC. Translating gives CARRNSRRGSPIQYF.

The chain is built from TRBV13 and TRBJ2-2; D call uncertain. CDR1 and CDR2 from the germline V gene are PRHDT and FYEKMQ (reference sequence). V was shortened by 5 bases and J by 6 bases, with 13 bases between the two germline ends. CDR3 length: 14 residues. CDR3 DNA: TGTGCCAGCAGCCCCCGTTGGGCAGCCGGGGAGCTGTTTTTT. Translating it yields CASSPRWAAGELFF.

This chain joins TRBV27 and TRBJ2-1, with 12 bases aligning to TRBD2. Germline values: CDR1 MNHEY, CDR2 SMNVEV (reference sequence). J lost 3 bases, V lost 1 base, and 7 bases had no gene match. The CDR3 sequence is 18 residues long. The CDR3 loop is CASSLYASGRAGYNEQFF. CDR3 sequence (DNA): TGTGCCAGCAGTTTATACGCTAGCGGGAGGGCCGGCTACAATGAGCAGTTCTTC.

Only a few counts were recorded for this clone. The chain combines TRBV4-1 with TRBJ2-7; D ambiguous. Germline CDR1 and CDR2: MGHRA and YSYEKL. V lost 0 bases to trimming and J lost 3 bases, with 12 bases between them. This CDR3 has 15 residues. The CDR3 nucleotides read TGCGCCAGCAGCCAAGACGAGAACAGCTTCTACGAGCAGTACTTC. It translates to CASSQDENSFYEQYF.

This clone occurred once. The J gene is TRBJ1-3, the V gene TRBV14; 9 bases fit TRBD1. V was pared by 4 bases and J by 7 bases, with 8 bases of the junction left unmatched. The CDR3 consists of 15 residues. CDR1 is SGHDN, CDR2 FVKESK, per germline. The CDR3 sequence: CASSRAGTGRNTIYF. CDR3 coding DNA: TGTGCCAGCAGCCGAGCCGGGACAGGGAGGAACACCATATATTTT.

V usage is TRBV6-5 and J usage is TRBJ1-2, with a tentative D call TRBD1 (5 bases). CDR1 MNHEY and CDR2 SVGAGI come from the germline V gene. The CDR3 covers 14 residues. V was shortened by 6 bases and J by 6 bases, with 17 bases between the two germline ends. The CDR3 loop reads CASSPERGGDGYTF. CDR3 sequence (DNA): TGTGCCAGCAGCCCCGAGCGGGGCGGGGATGGCTACACCTTC.

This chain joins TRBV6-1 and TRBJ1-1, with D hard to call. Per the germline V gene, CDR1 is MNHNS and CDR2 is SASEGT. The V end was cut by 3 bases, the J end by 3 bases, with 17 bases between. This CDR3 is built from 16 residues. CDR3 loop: CASSETFNPPDTEAFF. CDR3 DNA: TGTGCCAGCAGTGAGACATTTAACCCCCCTGACACTGAAGCTTTCTTT.